This TCR beta chain came from a study of blood T cell repertoires in COVID-19. Whole-study context: Nucleic acid was either cDNA or gDNA, and it came from T cells, B-cell-depleted T cells, or PBMCs.

Germline CDR1 SGHRS, CDR2 YFSETQ. The CDR3 consists of 14 residues. Trimming stripped 4 bases from V and 6 bases from J, with 14 bases between. As processed by the authors: Amplification of reference gene primers provided the estimated nucleated cell counts. TCRdb's table, derived via immunoSEQ multiplex PCR, lists solely in-frame clones and lacks some. That table is the source of V, J and clone size, and D and trimming were worked out from the DNA. The sample lists fewer than 250,000 clones, approximately 84% occurring once. The chain combines TRBV5-1 with TRBJ2-1, with D perhaps matching TRBD1 (5 bases). Sample: peripheral blood. The receptor comes from a woman older than 75 with acute or convalescent COVID-19. CDR3 sequence: CASSAKQGRNEQFF. The CDR3 DNA sequence: TGCGCCAGCAGCGCCAAGCAGGGTCGCAATGAGCAGTTCTTC.